This TCR beta chain was captured in a study of blood T cell repertoires in COVID-19. Methods used by the authors: How many nucleated cells were present was estimated from reference gene primer amplification. Here immunoSEQ multiplex PCR was the method, and the copy in TCRdb shows in-frame clones only, minus some. The DNA was the basis for D and trimming; V, J and clone size are from that table. The sample comprises 400,000 to 500,000 clones, 88% of which are singletons, and 1.2% to 1.5% rests with the top ten. Trimming pared 6 bases from V and 0 bases from J, leaving 22 bases between. CDR3 size: 18 residues. Germline loops: CDR1 MDHEN, CDR2 SYDVKM. Participants, 18 to 89 years old, spanned 25 or so US areas. A PCR-confirmed or clinician-diagnosed COVID-19 case had contacted exposed participants within 2 weeks of entry.

The sequence was obtained from a woman between 18 and 29 years old who had been exposed to COVID-19. Specimen: PBMCs or T cells enriched from blood (not recorded which). The genes are TRBV28 and TRBJ2-3; D is perhaps TRBD2 (5 bases). The DNA for the CDR3 is TGTGCCAGCAGACACACCTTGGGTAGCGCGTCTAGCACAGATACGCAGTATTTT. Translation: CASRHTLGSASSTDTQYF.